The 5 T cell receptor beta chains presented below share a single source sample, sequenced in a study of T cells after yellow fever vaccination. One entry per CDR3 protein results from TCRdb running MiXCR on the 5' RACE reads. The sample comprises some 300,000 distinct CDR3 sequences, around 10% of which are singletons, and around 3.4% rests with the top ten. The specimen was CD4+ T cells sorted from PBMCs, collected 5 days after the yellow fever booster vaccination. The receptor set was obtained from a man aged 18 to 35 who received the YFV17D yellow fever vaccine.

The chain couples TRBV20-1 to TRBJ2-3; D not certain. The CDR3 is 14 residues long. The V gene's germline CDR1 is DFQATT and CDR2 SNEGSKA (reference sequence). Trimming shortened V by 3 bases and J by 4 bases, and 14 bases separated the two germline ends. The CDR3 spells CSASRPLTSDTQYF. Written as DNA, the CDR3 is TGCAGTGCTAGTCGGCCATTAACTTCAGATACGCAGTATTTT.

This clonotype was observed a handful of times. The chain employs TRBV20-1 and TRBJ2-5; no reliable D call. Trimming left V 3 bases short and J 4 bases short, with 12 bases between. CDR1 and CDR2 from the germline V gene are DFQATT and SNEGSKA (reference sequence). The CDR3 covers 13 residues. The DNA of the CDR3 is TGCAGTGCTAGTAGCCAACCCCGAGAGACCCAGTACTTC. It encodes CSASSQPRETQYF.

This clonotype has at least ten counts. The rearrangement joins TRBV12-3 or TRBV12-4 to TRBJ2-3; TRBD2 agrees at 7 bases. The CDR3 has 14 residues. After removal of 4 bases from V and 10 bases from J, the junction contained 11 bases not matched to a gene. The CDR3 reads CASSSNGGGVSQYF. CDR3 nucleotides: TGTGCCAGCAGTTCCAACGGTGGGGGGGTTTCGCAGTATTTT.

The CDR3 sequence is CASRPQGNSGNTIYF. CDR3 sequence (DNA): TGTGCCAGCAGACCACAGGGGAACTCTGGAAACACCATATATTTT. The chain couples TRBV3-1 to TRBJ1-3; 7 bases align to TRBD1. V dropped 6 bases and J dropped 0; count of bases not matched to a gene: 5. Germline CDR1 and CDR2: LGHDT and YNNKEL (reference sequence). The CDR3 has 15 residues.

This clonotype came up a few times. The V call is TRBV7-3, the J call TRBJ2-3; TRBD2 is a possible D gene (5 bases). Trimming took off 5 bases at V and 0 bases at J, with 15 bases between the two ends. From germline, CDR1 is SGHTA and CDR2 FQGTGA. This CDR3 is built from 16 residues. The CDR3 bases are TGTGCCAGCAGCCGAAGTTCTAGCACTAGCACAGATACGCAGTATTTT. Its translation is CASSRSSSTSTDTQYF.